These 21 T cell receptor beta chains came from one sample sequenced in a study of shared clonotypes between healthy human individuals. This table comes from immunoSEQ multiplex PCR, and its TCRdb copy is limited to in-frame clones, with some not included. The sample lists 2.3 million or so clones, roughly 93% seen once, with 0.39% in the top ten. The sequenced sample consisted of naive CD4+ T cells from PBMCs. Subset meaning: CD45RA+ positively selected. These receptors were obtained from a young man in good health. Some clones in this sample may be carry-over from other donors' samples.

With respect to this clone: This sample includes further DNA sequences coding for the same CDR3. Written as DNA, the CDR3 is TGCGCCAGCAGCGCCGGGACATCGGGTAGCAATGAGCAGTTCTTC. Residues: CASSAGTSGSNEQFF. This chain connects TRBV5-1 to TRBJ2-1; a weak D match, TRBD1 (6 bases). Trimming pared 4 bases from V and 6 bases from J, leaving 17 bases between. Germline V gene data show CDR1 as SGHRS and CDR2 as YFSETQ. The CDR3 length is 15 residues. Variable domain in full (rest from reference TRBV5-1 and TRBJ2-1): KAGVTQTPRYLIKTRGQQVTLSCSPISGHRSVSWYQQTPGQGLQFLFEYFSETQRNKGNFPGRFSGRQFSNSRSEMNVSTLELGDSALYLCASSAGTSGSNEQFFGPGTRLTVL.

V gene TRBV6-1 combines with J gene TRBJ1-2; the match to TRBD1 covers 9 bases. The CDR3 spans 15 residues. After removal of 6 bases from V and 7 bases from J, the junction contained 12 bases not matched to a gene. Germline V gene data show CDR1 as MNHNS and CDR2 as SASEGT. Written as DNA, the CDR3 is TGTGCCAGCAGGGCGACCGGGACAGGGATGAGTGGCTACACCTTC. This codes for CASRATGTGMSGYTF.

The V call is TRBV7-2, the J call TRBJ1-5; D is unclear. This CDR3 is built from 16 residues. The V gene's germline CDR1 is SGHTA and CDR2 FQGNSA. Deletions cut 5 bases from V and 4 bases from J, with 18 bases between. The CDR3 here is CASSPPHWAENQPQHF. Here the CDR3 DNA reads TGTGCCAGCAGCCCGCCCCACTGGGCCGAAAATCAGCCCCAGCATTTT.

The chain uses TRBV9 and TRBJ1-2; D possibly corresponds to TRBD1 (6 bases). The germline gives CDR1 SGDLS, CDR2 YYNGEE. The germline V and J ends were trimmed by 4 bases and 6 bases, with 13 bases remaining between them. The CDR3 is 13 residues long. CDR3 sequence (DNA): TGTGCCAGCAGCCGACAGGAGGGTAATGGCTACACCTTC. Amino acid sequence: CASSRQEGNGYTF.

This sequence joins TRBV27 and TRBJ2-1; TRBD1 is a possible D gene (6 bases). Germline loops: CDR1 MNHEY, CDR2 SMNVEV (reference sequence). The CDR3 has 15 residues. The V end lost 2 bases, the J end lost 3 bases, and 11 bases lay between the germline ends. This chain's CDR3 is CASSLGTGFYNEQFF. The CDR3, as DNA: TGTGCCAGCAGTTTAGGTACAGGGTTCTACAATGAGCAGTTCTTC.

The V gene is TRBV27, the J gene TRBJ1-4; 7 positions match TRBD1. Germline values: CDR1 MNHEY, CDR2 SMNVEV (reference sequence). After removal of 4 bases from V and 3 bases from J, the junction contained 11 bases not matched to a gene. The CDR3 has 17 residues. CDR3 amino acids: CASSSVKGAPPNEKLFF. CDR3 DNA sequence: TGTGCCAGCAGTTCGGTAAAGGGGGCGCCTCCTAATGAAAAACTGTTTTTT.

This clone came up once. The genes are TRBV30 and TRBJ2-2, with D unclear. The CDR3 is 13 amino acids. Germline CDR1 and CDR2: GTSNPN and SVGIG (reference sequence). Trimming removed 1 base at V and 2 bases at J, with 5 bases between. CDR3 protein: CAWSASNTGELFF. The DNA for the CDR3 is TGTGCCTGGAGTGCTTCTAACACCGGGGAGCTGTTTTTT.

The rearrangement uses TRBV7-3 and TRBJ2-7, with D perhaps matching TRBD1 (5 bases). With 5 bases removed from V and 1 base from J, the gap between germline ends came to 12 bases. The germline CDR1 and CDR2 sequences are SGHTA and FQGTGA. The CDR3 sequence is 14 residues long. The CDR3 DNA follows: TGTGCCAGCAGCCCGACAGCTCGGTCCTACGAGCAGTACTTC. Protein sequence: CASSPTARSYEQYF.

The chain recombines TRBV7-9 with TRBJ2-7, with 14 bases fitting TRBD2. The CDR3 totals 18 residues. CDR1 SEHNR and CDR2 FQNEAQ come from the germline V gene (reference sequence). Unmatched junction bases numbered 12, after V lost 5 bases and J lost 3 bases. As DNA, the CDR3 is TGTGCCAGCAGCCACTCGACTAGCGGGAGGGCCAGAAGCTACGAGCAGTACTTC. This sequence encodes CASSHSTSGRARSYEQYF.

The rearrangement joins TRBV10-3 to TRBJ2-7, with 9 bases matching TRBD2. V shed 4 bases and J 7 bases; nucleotides not matched to a gene: 11. This CDR3 has 15 amino acids. In germline, CDR1 is ENHRY, CDR2 SYGVKD. DNA of the CDR3: TGTGCCATCAGTGTCGGGACTAGCAATAATAAAGAGCAGTACTTC. This translates into CAISVGTSNNKEQYF.

The chain employs TRBV5-1 and TRBJ2-7; 10 bases are a match to TRBD1. CDR3 length: 14 amino acids. Unmatched junction bases numbered 5, after V lost 3 bases and J lost 5 bases. Germline CDR1 SGHRS, CDR2 YFSETQ. CDR3 bases: TGCGCCAGCAGCTACGCCGGGACAGGGGACGAGCAGTACTTC. Translated, it gives CASSYAGTGDEQYF.

Remarks on this clone: This sample includes further DNA sequences coding for the same CDR3. The J gene is TRBJ2-6, the V gene TRBV28; D call uncertain. In germline, CDR1 is MDHEN, CDR2 SYDVKM. Trimming cost V 5 bases and J 2 bases, with 4 bases left between them. The CDR3 has 13 residues. The CDR3: CASSTPGANVLTF. CDR3 DNA: TGTGCCAGCAGTACCCCTGGGGCCAACGTCCTGACTTTC.

The count of this clone is one. This chain uses TRBV21-1 with TRBJ1-1; the D call TRBD1 from the table was never checked on the DNA. TRBV21-1 is given as a pseudogene. The CDR3 is 17 residues long. CDR3 DNA sequence: TGTGCCAGCAGCAAAGGGGGGAACAGGGGGCGGAAGACTGAAGCTTTCTTT. Residues: CASSKGGNRGRKTEAFF.

This chain joins TRBV27 and TRBJ2-7, with 8 bases fitting TRBD1. This CDR3 contains 15 residues. Germline CDR1 is MNHEY and CDR2 is SMNVEV (reference sequence). Trimming took 5 bases from V and 4 from J; bases not matched to a gene: 10. The CDR3 loop is CASSDRGGHRYEQYF. As DNA, the CDR3 is TGTGCCAGCAGTGACAGGGGTGGCCATCGATACGAGCAGTACTTC.

The chain is built from TRBV7-2 and TRBJ2-4, with a possible D match to TRBD2 (5 bases). This CDR3 contains 16 residues. Per the germline V gene, CDR1 is SGHTA and CDR2 is FQGNSA. V lost 5 bases and J 1 base, leaving 15 bases between the germline ends. The chain's CDR3 is CASSPMRVGAKNIQYF. CDR3 sequence (DNA): TGTGCCAGCAGCCCGATGCGGGTGGGCGCCAAAAACATTCAGTACTTC.

The chain combines TRBV10-1 with TRBJ1-1; no reliable D call. The CDR3 contains 14 residues. Trimming took off 0 bases at V and 4 bases at J, with 9 bases between the two ends. CDR1 WNHNN and CDR2 SYGVQD come from the germline V gene (reference sequence). This CDR3 is CASSESRSSTEAFF. For the CDR3, the DNA is TGCGCCAGCAGTGAGTCGCGGTCCAGCACTGAAGCTTTCTTT.

The chain links TRBV7-9 to TRBJ1-2, with TRBD1 as a possible D gene (6 bases). Germline V gives CDR1 SEHNR, CDR2 FQNEAQ (reference sequence). The CDR3 spans 11 residues. The germline V and J ends were trimmed by 5 bases and 6 bases, with 7 bases remaining between them. The CDR3 here is CASSPGDGYTF. CDR3 nucleotide sequence: TGTGCCAGCAGCCCAGGGGATGGCTACACCTTC.

This sequence joins TRBV6-6 and TRBJ2-3, with D unclear. Germline CDR1 MNHNY, CDR2 SVGAGI (reference sequence). V dropped 10 bases and J dropped 3 bases, with 5 bases sitting between them. The length of the CDR3 is 10 residues. This CDR3 is CATGTDTQYF. CDR3 nucleotide sequence: TGTGCCACGGGTACAGATACGCAGTATTTT.

Regarding this clone: This CDR3 is also generated by other DNA sequences in the sample. The rearrangement links TRBV5-1 to TRBJ2-5, with D hard to call. Trimming removed 4 bases from V and 5 bases from J, with 9 bases in between. Per the germline V gene, CDR1 is SGHRS and CDR2 is YFSETQ. The CDR3 runs 12 residues. CDR3 sequence: CASSPGLETQYF. The CDR3 nucleotides read TGCGCCAGCAGCCCCGGTTTGGAGACCCAGTACTTC.

The CDR3 spells CSVASLLVPQETQYF. The CDR3 DNA is TGCAGCGTTGCTAGTTTATTGGTACCGCAAGAGACCCAGTACTTC. The chain employs TRBV29-1 and TRBJ2-5; D unresolved. The CDR3 has 15 amino acids. The germline gives CDR1 SQVTM, CDR2 ANQGSEA. Trimming cost V 4 bases and J 2 bases, with 17 bases left between them. Looking up the rest from reference TRBV29-1 and TRBJ2-5 gives the full variable domain: SAVISQKPSRDICQRGTSLTIQCQVDSQVTMMFWYRQQPGQSLTLIATANQGSEATYESGFVIDKFPISRPNLTFSTLTVSNMSPEDSSIYLCSVASLLVPQETQYFGPGTRLLVL.

The chain employs TRBV29-1 and TRBJ2-7, with 10 nucleotides matching TRBD2. Looked up from germline, CDR1 is SQVTM and CDR2 is ANQGSEA. The CDR3 totals 21 residues. With V trimmed by 5 bases and J by 0 bases, 25 bases remained unmatched. For the CDR3, the DNA is TGCAGCGTTCCTAGCGGGAGTAACCCACTGCGAACTACCAACCTCTCCTACGAGCAGTACTTC. As protein: CSVPSGSNPLRTTNLSYEQYF.